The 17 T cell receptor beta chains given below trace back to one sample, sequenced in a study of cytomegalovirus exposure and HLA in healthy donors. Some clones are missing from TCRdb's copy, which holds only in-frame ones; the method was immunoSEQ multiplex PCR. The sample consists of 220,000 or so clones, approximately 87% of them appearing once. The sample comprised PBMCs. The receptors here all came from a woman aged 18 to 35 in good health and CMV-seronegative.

The CDR3 spells CASSQEYTDRNTEAFF. The CDR3 bases are TGTGCCAGCAGCCAAGAATACACAGACCGGAACACTGAAGCTTTCTTT. V usage is TRBV4-2 and J usage is TRBJ1-1; D is ambiguous. The CDR3 extends over 16 amino acids. V shed 0 bases and J shed 1 base, with 12 bases lying between them. Germline V gene data show CDR1 as LGHNA and CDR2 as YNFKEQ.

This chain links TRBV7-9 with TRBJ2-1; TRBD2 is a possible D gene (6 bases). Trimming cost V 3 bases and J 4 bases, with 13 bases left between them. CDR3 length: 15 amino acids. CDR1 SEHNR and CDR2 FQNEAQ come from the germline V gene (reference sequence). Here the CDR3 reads CASSFRAGLYNEQFF. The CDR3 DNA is TGTGCCAGCAGCTTTAGAGCGGGCTTGTACAATGAGCAGTTCTTC.

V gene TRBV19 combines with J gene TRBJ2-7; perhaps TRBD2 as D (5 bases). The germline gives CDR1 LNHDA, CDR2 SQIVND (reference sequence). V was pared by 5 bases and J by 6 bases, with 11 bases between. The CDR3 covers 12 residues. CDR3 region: CASSRAEGEQYF. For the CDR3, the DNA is TGTGCCAGTAGTCGGGCAGAGGGCGAGCAGTACTTC.

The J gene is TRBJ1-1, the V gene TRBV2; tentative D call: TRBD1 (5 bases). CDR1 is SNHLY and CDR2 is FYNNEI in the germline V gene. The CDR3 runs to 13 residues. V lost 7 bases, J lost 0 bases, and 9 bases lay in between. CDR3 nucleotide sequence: TGTGCCAGCAAGACGGACATGAACACTGAAGCTTTCTTT. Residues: CASKTDMNTEAFF.

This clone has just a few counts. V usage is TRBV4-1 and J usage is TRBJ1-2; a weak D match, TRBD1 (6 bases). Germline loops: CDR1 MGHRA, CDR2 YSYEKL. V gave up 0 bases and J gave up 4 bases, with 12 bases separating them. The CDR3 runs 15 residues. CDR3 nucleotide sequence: TGCGCCAGCAGCCAAGAGGACAGTTTACGCTATGGCTACACCTTC. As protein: CASSQEDSLRYGYTF.

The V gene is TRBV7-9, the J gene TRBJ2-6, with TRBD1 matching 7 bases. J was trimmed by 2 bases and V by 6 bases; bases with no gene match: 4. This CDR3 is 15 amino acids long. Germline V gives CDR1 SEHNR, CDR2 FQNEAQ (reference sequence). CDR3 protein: CASSRTGAGANVLTF. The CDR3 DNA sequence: TGTGCCAGCAGTCGTACAGGGGCTGGGGCCAACGTCCTGACTTTC.

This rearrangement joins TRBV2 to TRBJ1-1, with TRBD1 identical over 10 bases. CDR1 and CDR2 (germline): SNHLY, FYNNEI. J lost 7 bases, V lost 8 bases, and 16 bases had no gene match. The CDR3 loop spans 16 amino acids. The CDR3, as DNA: TGTGCCAGCCGATCGGGGGACAGGGGTGGGTATGGTGAAGCTTTCTTT. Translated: CASRSGDRGGYGEAFF.

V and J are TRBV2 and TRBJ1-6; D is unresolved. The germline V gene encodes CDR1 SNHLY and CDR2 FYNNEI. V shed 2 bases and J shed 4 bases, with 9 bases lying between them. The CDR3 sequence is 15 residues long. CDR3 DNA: TGTGCCAGCAGTGAACTGAACACTTATAATTCACCCCTCCACTTT. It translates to CASSELNTYNSPLHF.

CDR3: CASSRRRDLLRSFF. CDR3 coding DNA: TGTGCCAGCTCACGGCGGAGGGACCTCCTGAGGTCCTTCTTC. The chain employs TRBV18 and TRBJ2-1; tentative D call: TRBD2 (6 bases). The V end was cut by 4 bases, the J end by 16 bases, with 23 bases between. CDR1 and CDR2 from the germline V gene are KGHSH and LQKENI. This CDR3 is 14 amino acids long.

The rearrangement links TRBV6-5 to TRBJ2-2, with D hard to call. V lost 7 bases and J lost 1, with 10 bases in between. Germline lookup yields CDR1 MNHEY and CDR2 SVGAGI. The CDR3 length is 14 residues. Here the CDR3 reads CASMSGRNTGELFF. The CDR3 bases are TGTGCCAGCATGTCCGGACGGAACACCGGGGAGCTGTTTTTT.

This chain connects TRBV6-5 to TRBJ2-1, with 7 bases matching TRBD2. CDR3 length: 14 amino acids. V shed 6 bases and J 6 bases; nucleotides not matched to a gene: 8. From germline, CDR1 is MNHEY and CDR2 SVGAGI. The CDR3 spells CASRLGGRVNEQFF. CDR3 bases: TGTGCCAGCAGACTGGGGGGGAGGGTCAATGAGCAGTTCTTC.

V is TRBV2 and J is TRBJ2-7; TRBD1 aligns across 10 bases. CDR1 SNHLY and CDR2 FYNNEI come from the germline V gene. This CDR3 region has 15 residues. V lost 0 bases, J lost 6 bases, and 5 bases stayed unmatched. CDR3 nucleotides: TGTGCCAGCAGTGAAGCAGGGACAGGGGTGGGCGAGCAGTACTTC. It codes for CASSEAGTGVGEQYF. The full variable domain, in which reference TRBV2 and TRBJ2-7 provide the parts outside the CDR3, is EPEVTQTPSHQVTQMGQEVILRCVPISNHLYFYWYRQILGQKVEFLVSFYNNEISEKSEIFDDQFSVERPDGSNFTLKIRSTKLEDSAMYFCASSEAGTGVGEQYFGPGTRLTVT.

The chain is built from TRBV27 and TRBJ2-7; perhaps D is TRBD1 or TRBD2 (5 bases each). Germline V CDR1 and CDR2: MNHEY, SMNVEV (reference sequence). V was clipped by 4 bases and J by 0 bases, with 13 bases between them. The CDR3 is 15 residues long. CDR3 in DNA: TGTGCCAGCAGTTCCGGGACCCGGAGCTCCTACGAGCAGTACTTC. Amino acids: CASSSGTRSSYEQYF.

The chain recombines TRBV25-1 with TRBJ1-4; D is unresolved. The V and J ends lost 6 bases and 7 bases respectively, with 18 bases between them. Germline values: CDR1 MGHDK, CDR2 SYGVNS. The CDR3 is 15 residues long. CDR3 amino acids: CASSREVSWGEKLFF. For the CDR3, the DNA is TGTGCCAGCAGCCGTGAGGTCAGCTGGGGTGAAAAACTGTTTTTT. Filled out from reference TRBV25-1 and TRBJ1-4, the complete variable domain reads EADIYQTPRYLVIGTGKKITLECSQTMGHDKMYWYQQDPGMELHLIHYSYGVNSTEKGDLSSESTVSRIRTEHFPLTLESARPSHTSQYLCASSREVSWGEKLFFGSGTQLSVL.

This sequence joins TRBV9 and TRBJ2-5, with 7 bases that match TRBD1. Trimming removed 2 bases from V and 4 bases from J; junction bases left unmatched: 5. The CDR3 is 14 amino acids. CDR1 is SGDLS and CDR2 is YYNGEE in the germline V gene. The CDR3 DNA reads TGTGCCAGCAGCGTGACAGGGATGGGAGAGACCCAGTACTTC. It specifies CASSVTGMGETQYF.

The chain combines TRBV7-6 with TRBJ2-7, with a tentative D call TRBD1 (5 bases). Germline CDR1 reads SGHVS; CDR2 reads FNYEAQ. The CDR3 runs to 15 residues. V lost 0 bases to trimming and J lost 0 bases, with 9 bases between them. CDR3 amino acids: CASSLAAQASYEQYF. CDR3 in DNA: TGTGCCAGCAGCTTAGCCGCACAGGCCTCCTACGAGCAGTACTTC.

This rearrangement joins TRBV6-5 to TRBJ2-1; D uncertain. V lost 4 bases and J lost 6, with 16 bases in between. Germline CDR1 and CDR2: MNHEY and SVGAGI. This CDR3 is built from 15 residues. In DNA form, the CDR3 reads TGTGCCAGCAGTTCCCTCCCCTCAGGTGGCAATGAGCAGTTCTTC. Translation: CASSSLPSGGNEQFF.